This is a list of T cell receptor beta chains from one sample in a study of blood T cells in healthy people across ages. TCRdb reanalysed the 5' RACE reads using MiXCR and keeps one entry per CDR3 protein. The sample lists approximately 800,000 distinct CDR3 sequences; approximately 53% were seen once. Sequencing was performed on blood. The receptors derive from a man aged 40-55 years in good health. CDR3s include the opening cysteine and the closing phenylalanine or tryptophan. The D gene is left open where the match is weak. Some rows mark clone size as missing; the rest say once, few, many or name a class of expanded clone.

abundance: -; v_gene: TRBV30; j_gene: TRBJ1-1; d_gene: -; CDR3nt: TGTGCCTGGAGCGGCCGGATGAACACTGAAGCTTTCTTT; CDR3aa: CAWSGRMNTEAFF
abundance: -; v_gene: TRBV6-1; j_gene: TRBJ2-7; d_gene: TRBD1; CDR3nt: TGTGCCAGCAGTACCCTTTCCTCCGGGACAGGGGGCGGCTACGAGCAGTACTTC; CDR3aa: CASSTLSSGTGGGYEQYF
abundance: few; v_gene: TRBV9; j_gene: TRBJ1-1; d_gene: -; CDR3nt: TGTGCCAGCAGCCTTCGTCCGGGGGCGGGCACTGAAGCTTTCTTT; CDR3aa: CASSLRPGAGTEAFF
abundance: few; v_gene: TRBV2; j_gene: TRBJ2-7; d_gene: -; CDR3nt: TGTGCCACCCAGAAAGACGCGATATCCTACGAGCAGTACTTC; CDR3aa: CATQKDAISYEQYF
abundance: -; v_gene: TRBV20-1; j_gene: TRBJ2-5; d_gene: -; CDR3nt: TGCAGTGCTCAGGCGGAGGGTGTTGTGGAGACCCAGTACTTC; CDR3aa: CSAQAEGVVETQYF
abundance: -; v_gene: TRBV12-3/TRBV12-4; j_gene: TRBJ1-2; d_gene: -; CDR3nt: TGTGCCAACAGTTTCCGAACAGCCATGGGAGGCTACACCTTC; CDR3aa: CANSFRTAMGGYTF
abundance: -; v_gene: TRBV24-1; j_gene: TRBJ2-1; d_gene: -; CDR3nt: TGTGCCACCAGTGATAGCAGGGGCCACTACAATGAGCAGTTCTTC; CDR3aa: CATSDSRGHYNEQFF
abundance: few; v_gene: TRBV29-1; j_gene: TRBJ2-5; d_gene: -; CDR3nt: TGCAACCTTGTACGGGAGCCAGAGAACCAAGAGACCCAGTACTTC; CDR3aa: CNLVREPENQETQYF
abundance: many; v_gene: TRBV10-3; j_gene: TRBJ1-5; d_gene: -; CDR3nt: TGTGCCATCAGTGAGTCGGACCGCAATCAGCCCCAGCATTTT; CDR3aa: CAISESDRNQPQHF
abundance: -; v_gene: TRBV7-2; j_gene: TRBJ1-2; d_gene: -; CDR3nt: TGTGCCAGCAGCCGAGAGTACAGGGATGTAAACACCTTC; CDR3aa: CASSREYRDVNTF
abundance: -; v_gene: TRBV10-3; j_gene: TRBJ1-2; d_gene: -; CDR3nt: TGTGCCATCAGCTACGGGTCAGATTTTAACTATGACTACACCTTC; CDR3aa: CAISYGSDFNYDYTF
abundance: -; v_gene: TRBV10-2; j_gene: TRBJ2-7; d_gene: -; CDR3nt: TGCGCCAGTCGGACAGGAGGGGCGCGCGAGCAGTACTTC; CDR3aa: CASRTGGAREQYF
abundance: few; v_gene: TRBV28; j_gene: TRBJ1-2; d_gene: -; CDR3nt: TGTGCCAGCAGTTTATCGGGTTCTGGGTATGGCTACACCTTC; CDR3aa: CASSLSGSGYGYTF
abundance: few; v_gene: TRBV14; j_gene: TRBJ2-1; d_gene: -; CDR3nt: TGTGCCAGCAGCCAAGTCTCTTCCGAAGAGCAGTTCTTC; CDR3aa: CASSQVSSEEQFF
abundance: -; v_gene: TRBV5-5; j_gene: TRBJ1-4; d_gene: TRBD1; CDR3nt: TGTGCCAGCAGCTCCCCCGGGACAGATAATGAAAAACTGTTTTTT; CDR3aa: CASSSPGTDNEKLFF
abundance: -; v_gene: TRBV12-3/TRBV12-4; j_gene: TRBJ2-1; d_gene: -; CDR3nt: TGTGCCAGCACTCGCCCCCATAATTCCTACTACAATGAGCAGTTCTTC; CDR3aa: CASTRPHNSYYNEQFF
abundance: once; v_gene: TRBV7-9; j_gene: TRBJ2-5; d_gene: -; CDR3nt: TGTGCCAGCAGCTCTTGGAATGACGGAAAAGAGACCCAGTACTTC; CDR3aa: CASSSWNDGKETQYF
abundance: -; v_gene: TRBV5-1; j_gene: TRBJ1-2; d_gene: TRBD1; CDR3nt: TGCGCCAGCAGCTTGGCAGGACCAGGGGGCACTGGCGGCTACACCTTC; CDR3aa: CASSLAGPGGTGGYTF
abundance: -; v_gene: TRBV7-2; j_gene: TRBJ1-5; d_gene: -; CDR3nt: TGTGTCAGCAGCTTAGGGGGACCTCCTAATCAGCCCCAGCATTTT; CDR3aa: CVSSLGGPPNQPQHF
abundance: few; v_gene: TRBV7-2; j_gene: TRBJ2-2; d_gene: TRBD1; CDR3nt: TGTGCCAGCAGGCCCCCCGGGATACAGGGGACCGGGGAGCTGTTTTTT; CDR3aa: CASRPPGIQGTGELFF
abundance: -; v_gene: TRBV27; j_gene: TRBJ2-1; d_gene: -; CDR3nt: TGTGCCAGCAGTTCCCCGGGAGCCTCCAATGAGCAGTTCTTC; CDR3aa: CASSSPGASNEQFF
abundance: few; v_gene: TRBV29-1; j_gene: TRBJ2-7; d_gene: -; CDR3nt: TGCAGCGTGGGGGCTAAAAGTTACGAGCAGTACTTC; CDR3aa: CSVGAKSYEQYF
abundance: -; v_gene: TRBV4-3; j_gene: TRBJ2-5; d_gene: -; CDR3nt: TGCGCCAGCAGCCGCTCAATCGAGGCCGGTGAGACCCAGTACTTC; CDR3aa: CASSRSIEAGETQYF
abundance: -; v_gene: TRBV3-1; j_gene: TRBJ2-7; d_gene: -; CDR3nt: TGTGCCAGCAGACGCTTTGGGGATTCGGTCGACGAGCAGTACTTC; CDR3aa: CASRRFGDSVDEQYF
abundance: few; v_gene: TRBV6-2/TRBV6-3; j_gene: TRBJ2-4; d_gene: -; CDR3nt: TGTGCCAGCAGTCCTCTGTTCCTAACCAAAAACATTCAGTACTTC; CDR3aa: CASSPLFLTKNIQYF
abundance: -; v_gene: TRBV12-3/TRBV12-4; j_gene: TRBJ1-6; d_gene: -; CDR3nt: TGTGCCAGCAATACCAACCAGGGTGGCTCACCCCTCCACTTT; CDR3aa: CASNTNQGGSPLHF
abundance: once; v_gene: TRBV28; j_gene: TRBJ2-3; d_gene: -; CDR3nt: TGTGCCTGCAGTCAAAGGATGGCAGGGCCGAACCCGGAGGCAGATACGCAGTATTTT; CDR3aa: CACSQRMAGPNPEADTQYF
abundance: -; v_gene: TRBV5-1; j_gene: TRBJ1-4; d_gene: -; CDR3nt: TGCGCCAGCAGCTTGGTAGCAGGGGACGATAATGAAAAACTGTTTTTT; CDR3aa: CASSLVAGDDNEKLFF
abundance: -; v_gene: TRBV7-2; j_gene: TRBJ1-2; d_gene: -; CDR3nt: TGTGCCAGCAGCTTCCGACCTGGGCAGACCTATGGCTACACCTTC; CDR3aa: CASSFRPGQTYGYTF
abundance: -; v_gene: TRBV20-1; j_gene: TRBJ2-3; d_gene: TRBD2; CDR3nt: TGCAGTGCTTCGGCCCTAGCGGGAGGGCCGGATACGCAGTATTTT; CDR3aa: CSASALAGGPDTQYF
abundance: once; v_gene: TRBV7-2; j_gene: TRBJ2-4; d_gene: -; CDR3nt: TGTGCCAGCAGCTTAGAGGCCCCCTTAGCCAAAAACATTCAGTACTTC; CDR3aa: CASSLEAPLAKNIQYF
abundance: few; v_gene: TRBV7-2; j_gene: TRBJ2-7; d_gene: TRBD2; CDR3nt: TGTGCCAGCAGCCCACAGGGACTAGGAATCCACGAGCAGTACTTC; CDR3aa: CASSPQGLGIHEQYF
abundance: -; v_gene: TRBV12-3/TRBV12-4; j_gene: TRBJ2-1; d_gene: TRBD2; CDR3nt: TGTGCCAGCAGTTCCATAGCGGGGACATACAATGAGCAGTTCTTC; CDR3aa: CASSSIAGTYNEQFF
abundance: few; v_gene: TRBV20-1; j_gene: TRBJ2-6; d_gene: -; CDR3nt: TGCAGTGCCCCCGGGCTAGGGGGTTCTGGGGCCAACGTCCTGACTTTC; CDR3aa: CSAPGLGGSGANVLTF
abundance: -; v_gene: TRBV3-1; j_gene: TRBJ2-4; d_gene: -; CDR3nt: TGTGCCAGCAGCCAAGATGAAGGAGGAGCCAAAAACATTCAGTACTTC; CDR3aa: CASSQDEGGAKNIQYF
abundance: -; v_gene: TRBV28; j_gene: TRBJ2-1; d_gene: TRBD2; CDR3nt: TGTGCCAGCAGCGAGAGCGGGGGGCTTTACAATGAGCAGTTCTTC; CDR3aa: CASSESGGLYNEQFF
abundance: -; v_gene: TRBV15; j_gene: TRBJ1-5; d_gene: TRBD1; CDR3nt: TGTGCCACCAGCAGAGAGACAGGGTTTCCAGCCCAGCATTTT; CDR3aa: CATSRETGFPAQHF
abundance: -; v_gene: TRBV9; j_gene: TRBJ2-3; d_gene: -; CDR3nt: TGTGCCAGCTCACGGGCCAGCGACCGAACTTCGGGTACGCAGTATTTT; CDR3aa: CASSRASDRTSGTQYF
abundance: -; v_gene: TRBV30; j_gene: TRBJ2-1; d_gene: -; CDR3nt: TGTGCCTGGAGTGTAAGGCGTAGCGAGCAGTTCTTC; CDR3aa: CAWSVRRSEQFF
abundance: few; v_gene: TRBV11-2; j_gene: TRBJ2-1; d_gene: TRBD2; CDR3nt: TGTGCCAGCAGCACGGGGACTAGTAGCAACAATGAGCAGTTCTTC; CDR3aa: CASSTGTSSNNEQFF
abundance: -; v_gene: TRBV9; j_gene: TRBJ2-2; d_gene: TRBD2; CDR3nt: TGTGCCAGCAGCCCGACTAGCGGGAGTGTGAACACCGGGGAGCTGTTTTTT; CDR3aa: CASSPTSGSVNTGELFF
abundance: -; v_gene: TRBV6-2/TRBV6-3; j_gene: TRBJ2-7; d_gene: -; CDR3nt: TGTGCCAGCAGTTACCGGCTTTTCGGGAGCTCCTACGAGCAGTACTTC; CDR3aa: CASSYRLFGSSYEQYF
abundance: -; v_gene: TRBV14; j_gene: TRBJ1-2; d_gene: -; CDR3nt: TGTGCCAGCAGCCAAGATTTTTGGGCGTCTAACTATGGCTACACCTTC; CDR3aa: CASSQDFWASNYGYTF
abundance: once; v_gene: TRBV2; j_gene: TRBJ2-2; d_gene: -; CDR3nt: TGTGCCAGCATCCTCGACAGGACTAGTGGGGAGCTGTTTTTT; CDR3aa: CASILDRTSGELFF
abundance: once; v_gene: TRBV3-1; j_gene: TRBJ2-2; d_gene: TRBD2; CDR3nt: TGTGCCAGCAGCCTACGGGCGGGACTAAACACCGGGGAGCTGTTTTTT; CDR3aa: CASSLRAGLNTGELFF
abundance: many; v_gene: TRBV5-1; j_gene: TRBJ2-5; d_gene: TRBD2; CDR3nt: TGCGCCAGCAGCCCGGGACTAGCGGACTTTCAAGAGACCCAGTACTTC; CDR3aa: CASSPGLADFQETQYF
abundance: -; v_gene: TRBV10-3; j_gene: TRBJ1-1; d_gene: TRBD1; CDR3nt: TGTGTCATCAGTGAAATAGGACAGGGGAACACTGAAGCTTTCTTT; CDR3aa: CVISEIGQGNTEAFF